Sequencing of this T cell receptor beta chain was carried out in a study of T-cell reconstitution after alpha-beta-depleted transplantation in children. Broader study findings: Recipient T cells and thymic progenitors that survived were the source of the high TCRbeta diversity seen at day 60 in some patients. Reportedly, only several hundred clones from non-depleted graft cells drove alpha-beta T-cell counts at about two months. One year post-transplant, T-cell counts and diversity were largely derived from T cells produced anew.

Turning to this clonotype: Its antigen is unidentified.

Germline V gene sequence: CDR1 SGHRS, CDR2 YFSETQ. The CDR3 spans 15 residues. J gave up 7 bases and V 4 bases, and 9 bases lay outside the gene matches. A TCRbeta library incorporating unique molecular identifiers was prepared. TCRdb re-derived calls from the PCR reads in MiXCR, one entry per CDR3 protein. The table lists about 980,000 distinct CDR3 sequences, roughly 29% of them singletons. The sequenced sample was PBMCs, mostly from graft donor cells, obtained 360 days after TCRalphabeta/CD19-depleted stem cell transplant. The receptor was isolated from a boy in the first two years of life who had a stem cell transplant for SCID, so the T cells may come from the graft donor. The chain couples TRBV5-1 to TRBJ2-1; 9 bases match TRBD1. In nucleotides, the CDR3 is TGCGCCAGCAGCGTTACAGGGGGCAGAGAGAATGAGCAGTTCTTC. Translated, it gives CASSVTGGRENEQFF.